The 19 T cell receptor beta chains in this list originate from one sample, sequenced in a study of regulatory T cells in long-lasting Graves disease. As for time point: newly diagnosed GD, antithyroid drugs for less than 3 months. PBMC-extracted RNA yielded the TCR library. Investigators prepared the TCR beta libraries by applying iRepertoire HTBI primers and Arm-PCR of CDR3 regions. TCRdb reprocessed the multiplex PCR reads with MiXCR, giving one entry per CDR3 protein. The sample contains under 250,000 distinct CDR3 sequences, roughly a fifth of which appear only once. The sample consisted of peripheral blood mononuclear cells (PBMCs), taken at new diagnosis, from a patient treated with antithyroid drugs. These receptors originate from a female donor with Graves disease.

This clonotype came up many times. The gene calls are TRBV7-2 and TRBJ2-7; 7 nucleotides match TRBD1. Germline V gene data show CDR1 as SGHTA and CDR2 as FQGNSA. Unmatched junction bases numbered 8, after V lost 5 bases and J lost 4 bases. The CDR3 sequence is 14 residues long. CDR3 region: CASSRPGQRYEQYF. Here the CDR3 DNA reads TGTGCCAGCAGCCGACCGGGACAGAGATACGAGCAGTACTTC.

CDR3 protein: CASSDPGQTEAFF. The CDR3 region has the DNA TGCGCCAGCAGCGACCCCGGCCAGACTGAAGCTTTCTTT. The V and J genes are TRBV5-1 and TRBJ1-1; no clear D. CDR1 SGHRS and CDR2 YFSETQ come from the germline V gene. V dropped 4 bases and J dropped 5 bases, with 12 bases sitting between them. The length of the CDR3 is 13 residues. Based on the CDR3 plus reference TRBV5-1 and TRBJ1-1, the full variable domain is KAGVTQTPRYLIKTRGQQVTLSCSPISGHRSVSWYQQTPGQGLQFLFEYFSETQRNKGNFPGRFSGRQFSNSRSEMNVSTLELGDSALYLCASSDPGQTEAFFGQGTRLTVV.

This clonotype was seen at least ten times. This chain uses TRBV3-1 with TRBJ2-7, with D possibly TRBD1 on 6 matching bases. This CDR3 comprises 13 residues. Trimming shortened V by 6 bases and J by 5 bases, and 14 bases separated the two germline ends. Germline assignment: CDR1 LGHDT and CDR2 YNNKEL (reference sequence). CDR3 bases: TGTGCCAGCAGTCTCAGGGGTTTCGACGAGCAGTACTTC. This translates into CASSLRGFDEQYF.

This clonotype has ten or more counts. V gene TRBV20-1 combines with J gene TRBJ1-2, with D perhaps matching TRBD1 (5 bases). Trimming pared 5 bases from V and 4 bases from J, leaving 23 bases between. The germline V gene encodes CDR1 DFQATT and CDR2 SNEGSKA (reference sequence). CDR3 length: 16 residues. CDR3 residues: CSAPPPGGRTGYGYTF. CDR3 bases: TGCAGTGCTCCGCCTCCCGGGGGACGGACCGGCTATGGCTACACCTTC.

This clonotype appeared many times. The rearrangement joins TRBV7-3 to TRBJ1-6, with 8 bases fitting TRBD1. Looked up from germline, CDR1 is SGHTA and CDR2 is FQGTGA. The CDR3 covers 14 residues. V lost 5 bases, J lost 8 bases, and 5 bases stayed unmatched. CDR3 in amino acids: CASSLGQGDSPLHF. CDR3 sequence (DNA): TGTGCCAGCAGCCTCGGACAGGGTGATTCACCCCTCCACTTT.

There are many counts of this clonotype. The rearrangement links TRBV3-2 to TRBJ2-1; the table's D call TRBD1 went unverified against the DNA. TRBV3-2 is noted as a pseudogene. The CDR3 contains 15 residues. The CDR3 DNA is TGTGCCAGCAGCTTTTGTCCTACTAACTACAATGAGCAGTTCTTC. This sequence encodes CASSFCPTNYNEQFF.

This clonotype occurred many times. The DNA for the CDR3 is TGTGCCAGCAGCTTAACAGAGACAATAGGGGAGCAGTACTTC. Its translation: CASSLTETIGEQYF. J is TRBJ2-7 and V is TRBV7-2; D gene uncertain. Between the trimmed V and J ends, which lost 2 bases and 7 bases, there was a span of 15 bases. The CDR3 covers 14 residues. CDR1 SGHTA and CDR2 FQGNSA come from the germline V gene.

This clonotype came up many times. The gene calls are TRBV6-2 or TRBV6-3 and TRBJ1-6, with TRBD1 matching over 8 bases. The CDR3 length is 22 residues. J gave up 7 bases and V 7 bases, and 30 bases lay outside the gene matches. CDR1 and CDR2 (germline): MNHEY, SVGEGT. CDR3 coding DNA: TGTGCCAGCAATAAAATACCGAAGTTATGGGGACAGGACCCGACCGACAATTCACCCCTCCACTTT. It translates to CASNKIPKLWGQDPTDNSPLHF.

The J gene is TRBJ2-7, the V gene TRBV7-3, with 11 bases that match TRBD2. This CDR3 has 17 residues. Trimming took 5 bases from V and 0 from J; bases not matched to a gene: 9. CDR1 SGHTA and CDR2 FQGTGA come from the germline V gene. The CDR3 protein is CASSLVAGGLSSYEQYF. DNA for the CDR3: TGTGCCAGCAGCCTAGTAGCGGGGGGGCTGAGCTCCTACGAGCAGTACTTC.

This clonotype was counted between two and nine times. The genes are TRBV6-2 or TRBV6-3 and TRBJ2-5; 10 nucleotides align to TRBD2. J gave up 4 bases and V 8 bases, and 4 bases lay outside the gene matches. The CDR3 loop spans 13 amino acids. The V gene's germline CDR1 is MNHEY and CDR2 SVGEGT. The CDR3 DNA follows: TGTGCCAGCGCTAGCGGGAGATTAGAGACCCAGTACTTC. Translated: CASASGRLETQYF.

Note on this clonotype: The likely explanation is a read error, given a far larger clone one base away. The V call is TRBV6-2 or TRBV6-3, the J call TRBJ2-1; D unclear. Trimming pared 6 bases from V and 2 bases from J, leaving 11 bases between. The germline CDR1 and CDR2 sequences are MNHEY and SVGEGT. The CDR3 extends over 14 amino acids. Here the CDR3 reads CASSSPQAYNEQFF. The DNA of the CDR3 is TGTGCCAGCAGCTCCCCGCAAGCCTACAATGAGCAGTTCTTC.

This clonotype has at least ten counts. The chain employs TRBV6-5 and TRBJ1-2, with D unresolved. Trimming shortened V by 2 bases and J by 5 bases, and 6 bases separated the two germline ends. Germline CDR1 is MNHEY and CDR2 is SVGAGI. The CDR3 has 12 amino acids. The CDR3 sequence is CASSYGQYGYTF. Written as DNA, the CDR3 is TGTGCCAGCAGTTACGGGCAGTATGGCTACACCTTC.

In this sample, this clonotype turned up many times. The rearrangement links TRBV5-4 to TRBJ2-5, with TRBD2 matching 8 bases. V was clipped by 4 bases and J by 5 bases; unmatched bases: 10. The CDR3 contains 15 residues. Germline lookup yields CDR1 SGHNT and CDR2 YYREEE (reference sequence). This CDR3 reads CASSQTGGAMETQYF. CDR3 DNA sequence: TGTGCCAGCAGCCAAACCGGGGGGGCGATGGAGACCCAGTACTTC.

This clonotype has ten or more counts. The chain has TRBV7-7 and TRBJ2-1, with TRBD1 as a possible D gene (5 bases). V lost 1 base and J lost 10, with 11 bases in between. Germline lookup yields CDR1 SSHAT and CDR2 FNYEAQ (reference sequence). The CDR3 runs to 13 residues. The CDR3 nucleotides are TGTGCCAGCAGCTTAGGGGAAGGGGAAGAGCAGTTCTTC. Translated, it gives CASSLGEGEEQFF.

This clonotype was seen repeatedly, ten times or more. The V and J genes are TRBV12-3 or TRBV12-4 and TRBJ2-2, with unresolved D. The CDR3 is made up of 14 amino acids. The V end was cut by 5 bases, the J end by 0 bases, with 7 bases between. The DNA for the CDR3 is TGTGCCAGCAGTCCCCGGCCGAACACCGGGGAGCTGTTTTTT. This codes for CASSPRPNTGELFF.

The V and J genes are TRBV3-1 and TRBJ2-5; D is undetermined. CDR1 and CDR2 (germline): LGHDT, YNNKEL (reference sequence). Deletions cut 4 bases from V and 5 bases from J, with 17 bases between. This CDR3 comprises 15 residues. This chain's CDR3 is CASSPRRSGDETQYF. In DNA, the CDR3 is TGTGCCAGCAGCCCTCGAAGATCGGGCGACGAGACCCAGTACTTC.

In nucleotides, the CDR3 is TGCAGTGCCAGCAGCCACCCGACGGGGGTGGGCACTGAAGCTTTCTTT. Translation gives CSASSHPTGVGTEAFF. The genes are TRBV20-1 and TRBJ1-1; weak D call: TRBD1 (5 bases). V was cut by 6 bases and J by 4 bases, with 24 bases left in between. Germline-derived CDR1 and CDR2 are DFQATT and SNEGSKA (reference sequence). This CDR3 has 16 residues.

The rearrangement uses TRBV29-1 and TRBJ1-1; no reliable D call. Germline V gene sequence: CDR1 SQVTM, CDR2 ANQGSEA. Trimming took 7 bases from V and 1 from J, leaving 7 bases between them. CDR3 length: 11 amino acids. CDR3 coding DNA: TGCAGCGGGGCGACGAACACTGAAGCTTTCTTT. Amino acid sequence: CSGATNTEAFF.

This clonotype was counted only a few times. The chain links TRBV20-1 to TRBJ2-1; TRBD2 might be the D (6 bases). This CDR3 spans 16 amino acids. The germline V and J ends were trimmed by 1 base and 4 bases, with 17 bases remaining between them. Germline CDR1 DFQATT, CDR2 SNEGSKA (reference sequence). The CDR3 DNA sequence: TGCAGTGCTAGAGGGATGGGGACTGTCATTTACAATGAGCAGTTCTTC. Its protein is CSARGMGTVIYNEQFF.